Each of the 21 T cell receptor beta chains below was sequenced from the same sample in a study of radiotherapy plus CTLA-4 blockade in lung cancer. The table came from immunoSEQ multiplex PCR; TCRdb's copy has only in-frame clones and leaves some out. Among 15,000 to 20,000 clones, roughly 83% were seen once, and the ten largest hold about 20%. The sequences come from peripheral blood, collected from a patient treated with radiotherapy plus ipilimumab. Source of these receptors: a human donor with non-small cell lung cancer whose response to radiotherapy plus ipilimumab could not be evaluated.

In regard to this clone: Other DNA sequences within the sample encode an identical CDR3. This sequence joins TRBV5-4 and TRBJ2-5, with 8 bases that match TRBD1. CDR1 is SGHNT, CDR2 YYREEE, per germline (reference sequence). CDR3 length equals 16 residues. Trimming removed 2 bases from V and 5 bases from J; junction bases left unmatched: 11. CDR3 DNA: TGTGCCAGCAGCTTTGGGCAGGGGGCGCTGGGGGAGACCCAGTACTTC. Its protein product is CASSFGQGALGETQYF.

V usage is TRBV19 and J usage is TRBJ2-2; D gene uncertain. Germline CDR1 reads LNHDA; CDR2 reads SQIVND (reference sequence). V was cut by 7 bases and J by 6 bases, with 15 bases left in between. This CDR3 is 14 amino acids long. CDR3 nucleotides: TGTGCCAGTAACCTCCACGAGCAACCCGGGGAGCTGTTTTTT. It is translated as CASNLHEQPGELFF. Combining the CDR3 with reference TRBV19 and TRBJ2-2 gives the whole variable domain DGGITQSPKYLFRKEGQNVTLSCEQNLNHDAMYWYRQDPGQGLRLIYYSQIVNDFQKGDIAEGYSVSREKKESFPLTVTSAQKNPTAFYLCASNLHEQPGELFFGEGSRLTVL.

V usage is TRBV27 and J usage is TRBJ2-2; 9 positions match TRBD1. J gave up 5 bases and V 2 bases, and 6 bases lay outside the gene matches. Germline CDR1 MNHEY, CDR2 SMNVEV (reference sequence). The length of the CDR3 is 16 residues. CDR3 region: CASSLEGTGRTGELFF. The CDR3, as DNA: TGTGCCAGCAGTTTAGAAGGGACAGGGAGGACCGGGGAGCTGTTTTTT.

The chain joins TRBV2 to TRBJ2-4, with TRBD2 matching 11 bases. The V gene's germline CDR1 is SNHLY and CDR2 FYNNEI. V lost 4 bases, J lost 8 bases, and 19 bases stayed unmatched. This CDR3 has 19 amino acids. The CDR3 reads CASSGPDSSTTSGTDIQYF. CDR3 nucleotide sequence: TGTGCCAGCAGTGGACCAGACAGTAGTACGACTAGCGGGACAGACATTCAGTACTTC. The full variable domain, its missing parts supplied by reference TRBV2 and TRBJ2-4, is EPEVTQTPSHQVTQMGQEVILRCVPISNHLYFYWYRQILGQKVEFLVSFYNNEISEKSEIFDDQFSVERPDGSNFTLKIRSTKLEDSAMYFCASSGPDSSTTSGTDIQYFGAGTRLSVL.

The DNA for the CDR3 is TGTGCCAGCAGCCCAATCTCGAGACTAGTAGGCGGTACCCCCTACGAGCAGTACTTC. Protein sequence: CASSPISRLVGGTPYEQYF. This rearrangement joins TRBV11-2 to TRBJ2-7, with a tentative D call TRBD2 (6 bases). The V end was cut by 5 bases, the J end by 2 bases, with 28 bases between. The CDR3 has 19 residues. From germline, CDR1 is SGHAT and CDR2 FQNNGV.

A remark on this clone: Other DNA sequences in this specimen translate into the identical CDR3. The J gene is TRBJ2-5, the V gene TRBV10-3, with 9 bases identical to TRBD2. CDR1 and CDR2 (germline): ENHRY, SYGVKD. The CDR3 has 21 residues. The trim removed 6 bases at V and 7 bases at J, leaving 30 bases unmatched. The CDR3, as DNA: TGTGCCATCAGCGGCGGGGGGGCGGTGGAGGGACTAGCTGAGGCGCGTTGGACCCAGTACTTC. Translating gives CAISGGGAVEGLAEARWTQYF.

The J gene is TRBJ2-2, the V gene TRBV2, with 7 bases aligning to TRBD2. There are 15 residues in the CDR3. The germline CDR1 and CDR2 sequences are SNHLY and FYNNEI. J gave up 4 bases and V 7 bases, and 9 bases lay outside the gene matches. CDR3 protein: CASIAGAASTGELFF. The CDR3 nucleotides are TGTGCCAGCATCGCGGGAGCGGCGAGCACCGGGGAGCTGTTTTTT. Full variable domain (outside the CDR3, taken from reference TRBV2 and TRBJ2-2): EPEVTQTPSHQVTQMGQEVILRCVPISNHLYFYWYRQILGQKVEFLVSFYNNEISEKSEIFDDQFSVERPDGSNFTLKIRSTKLEDSAMYFCASIAGAASTGELFFGEGSRLTVL.

J is TRBJ1-6 and V is TRBV4-3; no reliable D call. Trimming stripped 0 bases from V and 10 bases from J, with 13 bases between. The CDR3 has 15 amino acids. Germline loops: CDR1 LGHNA, CDR2 YSLEER. The CDR3 DNA reads TGCGCCAGCAGCCAAGAGCACAGCTCCGGCTCACCCCTCCACTTT. It translates to CASSQEHSSGSPLHF.

This chain links TRBV5-5 with TRBJ2-7, with TRBD2 matching 12 bases. This CDR3 has 16 residues. V gave up 4 bases and J gave up 2 bases; unmatched junction bases: 7. Germline V lookup: CDR1 SGHKS, CDR2 YYEKEE (reference sequence). The chain's CDR3 is CASSRGLAGSTYEQYF. The CDR3 DNA sequence: TGTGCCAGCAGCCGGGGACTAGCGGGTTCTACCTACGAGCAGTACTTC.

For the CDR3, the DNA is TGTGCCAGCAGTGCCGGGGGGCGTGCTGGAAACACCATATATTTT. This codes for CASSAGGRAGNTIYF. The V gene is TRBV28, the J gene TRBJ1-3; D possibly corresponds to TRBD1 (6 bases). Trimming shortened V by 5 bases and J by 2 bases, and 13 bases separated the two germline ends. The CDR3 totals 15 residues. CDR1 and CDR2 from the germline V gene are MDHEN and SYDVKM.

This chain connects TRBV28 to TRBJ1-1, with D unclear. The CDR3 length is 10 residues. Germline V gene sequence: CDR1 MDHEN, CDR2 SYDVKM. V lost 7 bases and J lost 10, with 10 bases in between. As DNA, the CDR3 is TGTGCCAGCACCCATGGCATAGCTTTCTTT. This gives the protein CASTHGIAFF.

The chain has TRBV7-2 and TRBJ2-1, with TRBD2 identical over 7 bases. In germline, CDR1 is SGHTA, CDR2 FQGNSA. The CDR3 has 13 residues. The J segment lost 7 bases and the V segment lost 3 bases, leaving 3 bases of the junction unmatched. The CDR3 DNA reads as TGTGCCAGCAGCTTGCGGACTAGTAATGAGCAGTTCTTC. Amino acids: CASSLRTSNEQFF.

This clone was seen a handful of times. V is TRBV9 and J is TRBJ2-3; D unresolved. Looked up from germline, CDR1 is SGDLS and CDR2 is YYNGEE. The CDR3 extends over 13 amino acids. Trimming cost V 4 bases and J 2 bases, with 8 bases left between them. CDR3 protein: CASSPPYTDTQYF. The CDR3 DNA is TGTGCCAGCAGCCCCCCTTACACAGATACGCAGTATTTT.

This clone was seen a handful of times. The rearrangement joins TRBV11-2 to TRBJ2-4; a possible D gene is TRBD1 (6 bases). Per germline, CDR1 SGHAT and CDR2 FQNNGV. V was cut by 4 bases and J by 8 bases, with 12 bases left in between. CDR3 size: 13 residues. The CDR3 coding sequence is TGTGCCAGCAGCTACGGCAGGGGCCACATTCAGTACTTC. Protein product: CASSYGRGHIQYF.

This clone was counted only a few times. The chain recombines TRBV7-9 with TRBJ2-7; D possibly corresponds to TRBD2 (5 bases). Trimming removed 2 bases from V and 7 bases from J, with 18 bases in between. The V gene's germline CDR1 is SEHNR and CDR2 FQNEAQ (reference sequence). This CDR3 has 15 residues. The CDR3 DNA follows: TGTGCCAGCAGCTTAACTAGGGATCCTATGAGAGAGCAGTACTTC. This codes for CASSLTRDPMREQYF. The whole variable domain, filled in from reference TRBV7-9 and TRBJ2-7, reads DTGVSQNPRHKITKRGQNVTFRCDPISEHNRLYWYRQTLGQGPEFLTYFQNEAQLEKSRLLSDRFSAERPKGSFSTLEIQRTEQGDSAMYLCASSLTRDPMREQYFGPGTRLTVT.

The chain carries TRBV7-9 and TRBJ2-2, with 9 bases aligning to TRBD1. The CDR3 covers 16 residues. Germline values: CDR1 SEHNR, CDR2 FQNEAQ (reference sequence). Unmatched junction bases numbered 10, after V lost 5 bases and J lost 6 bases. CDR3 in amino acids: CASSPGTGFIPGELFF. In DNA, the CDR3 is TGTGCCAGCAGCCCGGGGACAGGGTTCATCCCCGGGGAGCTGTTTTTT.

This sequence joins TRBV5-4 and TRBJ2-5; TRBD1 agrees at 11 bases. With 4 bases clipped from V and 5 bases from J, the junction kept 7 bases outside the gene matches. In germline, CDR1 is SGHNT, CDR2 YYREEE (reference sequence). The CDR3 has 15 amino acids. The DNA of the CDR3 is TGTGCCAGCAGCAATGGACAGGGGGCGATGGAGACCCAGTACTTC. Amino acids: CASSNGQGAMETQYF.

The rearrangement joins TRBV11-2 to TRBJ2-3; TRBD2 matches 7 bases. The CDR3 is 15 amino acids. Germline V lookup: CDR1 SGHAT, CDR2 FQNNGV. V was clipped by 3 bases and J by 1 base; unmatched bases: 4. CDR3 sequence reads: CASSFSGSRTDTQYF. The CDR3, as DNA: TGTGCCAGCAGCTTTAGCGGGTCGCGCACAGATACGCAGTATTTT. Filled out from reference TRBV11-2 and TRBJ2-3, the complete variable domain reads EAGVAQSPRYKIIEKRQSVAFWCNPISGHATLYWYQQILGQGPKLLIQFQNNGVVDDSQLPKDRFSAERLKGVDSTLKIQPAKLEDSAVYLCASSFSGSRTDTQYFGPGTRLTVL.

The chain combines TRBV5-6 with TRBJ2-7; the match to TRBD1 covers 7 bases. Germline lookup yields CDR1 SGHDT and CDR2 YYEEEE. The CDR3 has 16 residues. V trimming: 0 bases; J trimming: 3 bases; junction bases outside the gene matches: 9. As DNA, the CDR3 is TGTGCCAGCAGCTTGGTTACAGGGGATAGTATCTACGAGCAGTACTTC. Amino acid sequence: CASSLVTGDSIYEQYF.

This chain links TRBV28 with TRBJ2-1; 12 positions match TRBD2. The CDR3 spans 16 residues. Germline-derived CDR1 and CDR2 are MDHEN and SYDVKM. J was trimmed by 2 bases and V by 4 bases; bases with no gene match: 3. This CDR3 reads CASSYLAGGTYNEQFF. The CDR3 nucleotides read TGTGCCAGCAGTTACCTAGCGGGGGGGACCTACAATGAGCAGTTCTTC.

This clone has a handful of counts. This chain joins TRBV9 and TRBJ1-1; a weak D match, TRBD1 (6 bases). The germline gives CDR1 SGDLS, CDR2 YYNGEE. There are 14 residues in the CDR3. V lost 3 bases and J lost 3, with 12 bases in between. This CDR3 is CASSAAQGDTEAFF. CDR3 nucleotide sequence: TGTGCCAGCAGCGCAGCACAGGGTGACACTGAAGCTTTCTTT. The entire variable domain, with the rest obtained from reference TRBV9 and TRBJ1-1, is as follows: DSGVTQTPKHLITATGQRVTLRCSPRSGDLSVYWYQQSLDQGLQFLIQYYNGEERAKGNILERFSAQQFPDLHSELNLSSLELGDSALYFCASSAAQGDTEAFFGQGTRLTVV.